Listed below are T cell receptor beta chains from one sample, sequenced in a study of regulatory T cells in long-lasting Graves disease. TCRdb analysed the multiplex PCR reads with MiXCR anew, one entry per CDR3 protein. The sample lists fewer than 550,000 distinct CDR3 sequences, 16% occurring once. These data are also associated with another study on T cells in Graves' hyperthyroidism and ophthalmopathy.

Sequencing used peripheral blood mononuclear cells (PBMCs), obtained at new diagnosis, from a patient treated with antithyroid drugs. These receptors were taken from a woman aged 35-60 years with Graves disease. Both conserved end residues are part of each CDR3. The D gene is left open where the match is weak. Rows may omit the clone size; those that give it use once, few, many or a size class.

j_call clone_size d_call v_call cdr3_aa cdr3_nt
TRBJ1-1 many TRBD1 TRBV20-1 CSARTGVSEAFF TGCAGTGCTAGAACAGGGGTCTCTGAAGCTTTCTTT
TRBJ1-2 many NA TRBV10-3 CAISTVGTSGYGYTF TGTGCCATCAGTACCGTAGGGACAAGCGGCTATGGCTACACCTTC
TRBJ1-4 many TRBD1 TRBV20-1 CSASPGQGRKLFF TGCAGTGCTTCTCCGGGACAGGGTAGAAAACTGTTTTTT
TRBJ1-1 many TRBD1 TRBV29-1 CSVESDRGDTEAFF TGCAGCGTTGAATCGGACAGGGGGGACACTGAAGCTTTCTTT
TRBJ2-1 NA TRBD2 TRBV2 CASSAPWVAGGREQFF TGTGCCAGCAGTGCCCCGTGGGTAGCGGGGGGGCGGGAGCAGTTCTTC
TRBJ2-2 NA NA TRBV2 CVSSPGRRTGELFF TGTGTCAGCAGCCCGGGACGGAGAACCGGGGAGCTGTTTTTT
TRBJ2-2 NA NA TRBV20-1 CSARAPRGTGELFF TGCAGTGCTAGGGCCCCCCGGGGAACCGGGGAGCTGTTTTTT
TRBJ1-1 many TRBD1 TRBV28 CASIRGPNMNTEAFF TGTGCCAGCATCAGGGGGCCAAACATGAACACTGAAGCTTTCTTT
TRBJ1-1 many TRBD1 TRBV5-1 CASFRDRVNTEAFF TGCGCCAGCTTCCGGGACAGGGTGAACACTGAAGCTTTCTTT
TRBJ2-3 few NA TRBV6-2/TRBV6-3 CASAPQGITDTQYF TGTGCCAGCGCTCCACAGGGAATCACAGATACGCAGTATTTT
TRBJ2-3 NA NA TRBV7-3 CASSSLEGGTQYF TGTGCCAGCAGCTCCTTGGAGGGGGGTACGCAGTATTTT
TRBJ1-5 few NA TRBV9 CASSRDVGEGFNQPQHF TGTGCCAGCAGCAGAGATGTGGGCGAAGGGTTTAATCAGCCCCAGCATTTT
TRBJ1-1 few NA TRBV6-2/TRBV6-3 CASSSLTGWKAFF TGTGCCAGCAGTTCCCTAACAGGTTGGAAAGCTTTCTTT
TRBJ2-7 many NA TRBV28 CASSPLPGEQYF TGTGCCAGCAGTCCCCTCCCTGGCGAGCAGTACTTC
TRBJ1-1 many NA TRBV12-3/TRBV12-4 CASRPDSHTEAFF TGTGCCAGCAGACCTGACAGCCACACTGAAGCTTTCTTT
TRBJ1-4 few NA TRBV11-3 CASSLGGRLGSATNEKLFF TGTGCCAGCAGCTTAGGAGGGCGGTTGGGATCCGCAACTAATGAAAAACTGTTTTTT
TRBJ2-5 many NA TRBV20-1 CSAATTDIQETQYF TGCAGTGCCGCAACGACAGATATACAAGAGACCCAGTACTTC
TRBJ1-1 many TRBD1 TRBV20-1 CSATPTGVMNTEAFF TGCAGTGCCACCCCGACAGGGGTTATGAACACTGAAGCTTTCTTT
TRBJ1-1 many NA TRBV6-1 CASSSTGSAEAFF TGTGCCAGCAGTAGTACAGGTTCCGCTGAAGCTTTCTTT
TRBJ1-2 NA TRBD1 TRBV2 CASSEGRDSSNYSYTF TGTGCCAGCAGTGAAGGCCGGGACAGCTCTAACTATAGCTACACCTTC
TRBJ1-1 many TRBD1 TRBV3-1 CASSPPAGGINTEAFF TGTGCCAGCAGCCCTCCTGCAGGGGGGATTAACACTGAAGCTTTCTTT
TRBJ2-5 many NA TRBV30 CAWSVRPGRNQETQYF TGTGCCTGGAGTGTACGTCCCGGACGGAACCAAGAGACCCAGTACTTC
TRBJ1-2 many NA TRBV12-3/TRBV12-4 CASSFGTANYGYTF TGTGCCAGCAGTTTTGGAACAGCTAACTATGGCTACACCTTC
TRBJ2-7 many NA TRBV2 CASMILASYEQYF TGTGCCAGCATGATACTTGCGTCCTACGAGCAGTACTTC
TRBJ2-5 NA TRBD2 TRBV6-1 CASRTSGALRGETQYF TGTGCCAGTCGGACTAGCGGGGCCCTTAGGGGAGAGACCCAGTACTTC
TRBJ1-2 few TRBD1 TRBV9 CASSVAGTGDAYGYTF TGTGCCAGCAGCGTAGCTGGGACAGGGGACGCCTATGGCTACACCTTC
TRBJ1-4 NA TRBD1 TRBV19 CASSPTPGTAGEKLFF TGTGCCAGTAGCCCAACTCCAGGGACAGCTGGTGAAAAACTGTTTTTT
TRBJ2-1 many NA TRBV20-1 CSAQEGASLPFF TGCAGTGCCCAGGAGGGAGCTTCGTTGCCATTCTTC